This TCR beta chain was identified in a study of OX40 agonist ivuxolimab in advanced cancers. For the study in its entirety: Ivuxolimab was an agonistic, fully human IgG2 monoclonal antibody directed against OX40 (CD134), a costimulatory receptor. Intravenous ivuxolimab was administered to patients every 2 weeks at six dose levels: 0.01, 0.1, 0.3, 1.5, 3 and 10 mg/kg. Prior anti-PD-1, anti-PD-L1 or anti-CTLA-4 therapy was permitted, and checkpoint inhibitors had been received by less than 45% of dose-escalation patients. Peripheral TCRbeta sequencing aimed to test whether ivuxolimab altered TCR sequence diversity and caused clonal T-cell expansion. The dose-escalation cohort was around 84% male with a mean age of about 60 years, ranging from roughly 20 to 80. Of the roughly 51 patients in dose escalation, 19 had hepatocellular carcinoma, about 15 had melanoma, 9 had renal cell carcinoma and 9 had head and neck cancer. Partial responses occurred in three dose-escalation patients: two with cutaneous melanoma and one with hepatocellular carcinoma. The paper describes the monotherapy dose-escalation part (N = 52 patients) of the phase I trial of ivuxolimab. The study at large found these results: On average, CD8+ T cells showed more expanded clones than CD4+ T cells after ivuxolimab. In the 0.1-3.0 mg/kg groups, partial responders had among the lowest normalized peripheral clonal expansion, particularly in CD8+ T cells. At doses from 0.1 to 3.0 mg/kg, clonal expansion was seen in both CD4+ and CD8+ blood T cells between baseline and week 6. Low levels of normalized T-cell clonal expansion were also seen in some patients who did not respond. The antigen specificity of the clonally expanded peripheral T cells was not determined.

To sequence the TCRbeta CDR3 region, genomic DNA was isolated from the sorted cells. The immunoSEQ Assay was used to sequence the TCRbeta CDR3 regions. As stored in TCRdb, this immuneACCESS dataset retains in-frame rearrangements with V and J assigned. A fraction of the clones does not appear; measured against another copy, unresolved V genes explain less than half of the discrepancy, and the remainder lacks a known reason. Here the sample has about 23,000 clones; around 79% occur a single time. Around 2% of the sample goes to the ten largest clones. Patients with autoimmune disease history or receiving systemic immunosuppression were excluded from the trial. In every dose cohort, peripheral blood was drawn for TCR sequencing at baseline, cycle 4 day 1, and cycle 7 day 1. Samples were obtained from an open-label, multicenter, first-in-human phase I dose-escalation trial of ivuxolimab. Adults with locally advanced or metastatic melanoma, renal cell, hepatocellular, or head and neck squamous cell carcinoma were enrolled in the trial. CD4+ and CD8+ T cells were sorted separately from peripheral blood before TCR sequencing.

The germline ends are 12 bases apart after V is trimmed by 0 bases and J by 4 bases. The CDR3 starts with the cysteine, ends with the phenylalanine, and has 15 residues. The retained sequence is limited to the CDR3, 45 bases, with the frame set at the first base. Taken from the germline V gene, the CDR1 and CDR2 loops are LGHNA and YSLEER. Remarks on this clone: Its antigen is currently not known. No base-level quality is on record; no much larger clone is a single base apart.

This TCR came from an adult with an advanced solid tumor such as melanoma, head and neck, liver or kidney cancer. The chain joins TRBV4-3 to TRBJ1-1; TRBD1 could be the D gene, as 5 bases match. The sequencing used CD4+ or CD8+ T cells sorted from blood, collected in a trial of the OX40 agonist ivuxolimab. The base sequence is TGCGCCAGCAGCCAAGACCAACAGGTGAGCACTGAAGCTTTCTTT. Its translation reads: CASSQDQQVSTEAFF.